What follows are 19 T cell receptor beta chains derived from one specimen sequenced in a study of cytomegalovirus exposure and HLA in healthy donors. 13 Jbeta primers and 60 Vbeta primers were used for the PCR. Using immunoSEQ multiplex PCR, the repertoire was profiled, and TCRdb retains in-frame clones only, with some absent. Seen here are about 94,000 clones, around 84% observed once, and the top ten hold over 9%. The sample consisted of PBMCs. The receptors were gathered from a human donor in good health.

CDR3 residues: CASSLIAGGPFHNEQFF. The CDR3 DNA reads as TGCGCCAGCAGCTTAATAGCGGGGGGGCCCTTTCACAATGAGCAGTTCTTC. This rearrangement joins TRBV5-1 to TRBJ2-1; 11 nucleotides match TRBD2. CDR1 is SGHRS, CDR2 YFSETQ, per germline. This CDR3 contains 17 residues. V gave up 2 bases and J gave up 5 bases; unmatched junction bases: 9. Complete variable domain (other parts from reference TRBV5-1 and TRBJ2-1): KAGVTQTPRYLIKTRGQQVTLSCSPISGHRSVSWYQQTPGQGLQFLFEYFSETQRNKGNFPGRFSGRQFSNSRSEMNVSTLELGDSALYLCASSLIAGGPFHNEQFFGPGTRLTVL.

This chain connects TRBV30 to TRBJ1-2; D is unresolved. V shed 0 bases and J shed 0 bases, with 8 bases lying between them. Germline CDR1 reads GTSNPN; CDR2 reads SVGIG (reference sequence). This CDR3 spans 14 amino acids. CDR3 DNA sequence: TGTGCCTGGAGTGTTTTAACAGCTAACTATGGCTACACCTTC. It encodes CAWSVLTANYGYTF.

This clone occurred once. This CDR3 reads CASSVATEKTQYF. DNA for the CDR3: TGTGCCAGCAGCGTAGCCACTGAGAAGACCCAGTACTTC. The chain employs TRBV9 and TRBJ2-5; no firm D call. V lost 0 bases and J lost 6, with 9 bases in between. Germline V gene lookup returns CDR1 SGDLS and CDR2 YYNGEE. The CDR3 runs to 13 residues.

The chain combines TRBV15 with TRBJ1-1, with TRBD1 identical over 12 bases. This CDR3 spans 20 amino acids. CDR1 and CDR2 from the germline V gene are LNHNV and YYDKDF (reference sequence). V shed 0 bases, J shed 1 base, and the junction held 12 bases outside the gene matches. CDR3 loop: CATSRERDRGLQDKNTEAFF. CDR3 nucleotide sequence: TGTGCCACCAGCAGAGAACGGGACAGGGGGCTTCAAGACAAGAACACTGAAGCTTTCTTT.

In its sample, this clone was seen once. V usage is TRBV5-3 and J usage is TRBJ1-5; possible D gene TRBD1, 6 bases. TRBV5-3 is placed among ORFs of uncertain function. This CDR3 contains 14 residues. The V gene lost 4 bases and the J gene lost 6 bases, with 14 bases spanning the gap. The CDR3 loop is CARSRTGTGQPQHF. CDR3 sequence (DNA): TGTGCCAGAAGCCGAACAGGGACGGGTCAGCCCCAGCATTTT.

This clone was seen a single time. The chain has TRBV19 and TRBJ1-2, with 7 bases that match TRBD1. The CDR3 consists of 16 residues. Germline CDR1 reads LNHDA; CDR2 reads SQIVND (reference sequence). J lost 6 bases, V lost 6 bases, and 16 bases had no gene match. The CDR3 region has the DNA TGTGCCAGTAGCCTAATCACCGACCCGGGACAGCATGGCTACACCTTC. It specifies CASSLITDPGQHGYTF.

V usage is TRBV5-1 and J usage is TRBJ2-2; perhaps TRBD2 as D (6 bases). There are 15 residues in the CDR3. The V gene's germline CDR1 is SGHRS and CDR2 YFSETQ. Trimming removed 1 base from V and 5 bases from J, with 12 bases in between. The CDR3 sequence: CASSLTSGFTGELFF. The CDR3 DNA is TGCGCCAGCAGCTTGACGAGCGGGTTTACCGGGGAGCTGTTTTTT. Full variable domain (remainder filled in from reference TRBV5-1 and TRBJ2-2): KAGVTQTPRYLIKTRGQQVTLSCSPISGHRSVSWYQQTPGQGLQFLFEYFSETQRNKGNFPGRFSGRQFSNSRSEMNVSTLELGDSALYLCASSLTSGFTGELFFGEGSRLTVL.

The sample holds a few counts of this clone. This chain connects TRBV5-6 to TRBJ2-7; TRBD2 is a possible D gene (5 bases). Trimming shortened V by 6 bases and J by 0 bases, and 13 bases separated the two germline ends. CDR1 and CDR2 (germline): SGHDT, YYEEEE. CDR3 length: 14 residues. DNA of the CDR3: TGTGCCAGCAACCCGGACTCACGCTCCTACGAGCAGTACTTC. Residues: CASNPDSRSYEQYF.

This rearrangement joins TRBV18 to TRBJ2-7; 11 bases agree with TRBD1. The germline CDR1 and CDR2 sequences are KGHSH and LQKENI. The junction had 1 base not matched to a gene; V was cut back by 3 bases and J by 0 bases. The CDR3 has 15 residues. The CDR3 nucleotides are TGTGCCAGCTCACCCGGGACAGGGGGCTCCTACGAGCAGTACTTC. It specifies CASSPGTGGSYEQYF.

The chain employs TRBV9 and TRBJ2-1; possible D gene TRBD2, 6 bases. This CDR3 comprises 15 residues. Germline V gives CDR1 SGDLS, CDR2 YYNGEE. Trimming pared 2 bases from V and 4 bases from J, leaving 13 bases between. CDR3 loop: CASSVNGRGYNEQFF. CDR3 in DNA: TGTGCCAGCAGCGTCAACGGGAGAGGATACAATGAGCAGTTCTTC.

As DNA, the CDR3 is TGTGCCAGCAGGCAAGCGGGGGCCTACGAGCAGTACTTC. Translation gives CASRQAGAYEQYF. The rearrangement uses TRBV6-1 and TRBJ2-7, with TRBD2 matching over 8 bases. The CDR3 consists of 13 residues. Germline CDR1 MNHNS, CDR2 SASEGT. The J segment lost 2 bases and the V segment lost 6 bases, leaving 3 bases of the junction unmatched.

The V and J genes are TRBV19 and TRBJ2-1; 7 nucleotides match TRBD2. V lost 10 bases and J lost 4; bases outside the gene matches: 10. This CDR3 has 14 amino acids. The germline CDR1 and CDR2 sequences are LNHDA and SQIVND (reference sequence). The chain's CDR3 is CATSLADPYNEQFF. In DNA, the CDR3 is TGTGCCACCAGCCTAGCGGATCCTTACAATGAGCAGTTCTTC.

The chain has TRBV6-5 and TRBJ1-1; weak D call: TRBD1 (6 bases). V was cut by 5 bases and J by 5 bases, with 15 bases left in between. Germline V lookup: CDR1 MNHEY, CDR2 SVGAGI. The CDR3 sequence is 14 residues long. CDR3 bases: TGTGCCAGCAGTAAACCAGGGGCTTTGACTGAAGCTTTCTTT. Translated, it gives CASSKPGALTEAFF.

This clone has a single count. Here the CDR3 DNA reads TGTGCCTGGACCCCTGGGAGCCTTTATGGCTACACCTTC. Protein sequence: CAWTPGSLYGYTF. This chain links TRBV30 with TRBJ1-2; D is unresolved. CDR1 and CDR2 from the germline V gene are GTSNPN and SVGIG (reference sequence). Trimming pared 4 bases from V and 5 bases from J, leaving 14 bases between. CDR3 length: 13 residues.

This clone was counted only a few times. The J gene is TRBJ2-1, the V gene TRBV23-1; 13 nucleotides match TRBD2. TRBV23-1 is sorted into the ORF group, with uncertain function. The CDR3 runs 15 residues. V lost 8 bases, J lost 5 bases, and 6 bases stayed unmatched. CDR3 loop: CASGPGLAGNNEQFF. The CDR3 DNA is TGCGCCAGCGGACCGGGACTAGCGGGAAACAATGAGCAGTTCTTC.

This clone was seen just once. The chain has TRBV5-8 and TRBJ2-2; D possibly corresponds to TRBD1 (6 bases). Germline CDR1 and CDR2: SGHTS and YDEGEE. V shed 3 bases and J shed 0 bases, with 9 bases lying between them. This CDR3 has 15 amino acids. Here the CDR3 reads CASSSGTTNTGELFF. For the CDR3, the DNA is TGTGCCAGCAGCTCCGGGACAACGAACACCGGGGAGCTGTTTTTT.

The CDR3, as DNA: TGTGCCAGCAGCTTAGTAGACGCTCAGGGGGGAAAGACCCAGTACTTC. Protein: CASSLVDAQGGKTQYF. The chain uses TRBV7-9 and TRBJ2-5, with D tentatively TRBD1 (7 bases). The germline V gene encodes CDR1 SEHNR and CDR2 FQNEAQ (reference sequence). Trimming left V 1 base short and J 6 bases short, with 18 bases between. This CDR3 spans 16 amino acids. The variable domain in full, completed from reference TRBV7-9 and TRBJ2-5, reads DTGVSQNPRHKITKRGQNVTFRCDPISEHNRLYWYRQTLGQGPEFLTYFQNEAQLEKSRLLSDRFSAERPKGSFSTLEIQRTEQGDSAMYLCASSLVDAQGGKTQYFGPGTRLLVL.

The rearrangement uses TRBV18 and TRBJ1-2, with unresolved D. Trimming removed 3 bases from V and 6 bases from J, with 11 bases in between. Germline V gene sequence: CDR1 KGHSH, CDR2 LQKENI. The CDR3 is 13 amino acids. As DNA, the CDR3 is TGTGCCAGCTCACCGGTAGGGAGAGATGGCTACACCTTC. Translation: CASSPVGRDGYTF.

This clone was seen more than once but under ten times. This sequence joins TRBV6-5 and TRBJ2-1; TRBD1 agrees at 7 bases. This CDR3 has 15 residues. Germline CDR1 reads MNHEY; CDR2 reads SVGAGI. V trimming: 6 bases; J trimming: 3 bases; junction bases outside the gene matches: 8. The CDR3, as DNA: TGTGCCAGCAGCCAAAACAGGGGCCACTACAATGAGCAGTTCTTC. It is translated as CASSQNRGHYNEQFF.